This TCR beta chain was sequenced during a study of blood T cells in healthy people across ages. A J-beta primer mix and a sample-barcoded 5' primer were used in a second PCR of about 7 to 11 cycles. One entry per CDR3 protein results from TCRdb running MiXCR on the 5' RACE reads. Of 540,000 or so distinct CDR3 sequences listed, 27% are singletons. Study-wide points: Any conclusive comparison of naive versus antigen-experienced cells was prevented by using unsorted PBMCs. While age rose, TCR beta diversity per million T cells dropped in a roughly linear way.

About this clonotype itself: Its antigen is as yet unknown.

Trimming pared 6 bases from V and 0 bases from J, leaving 11 bases between. Looked up from germline, CDR1 is MNHNY and CDR2 is SVGAGI (reference sequence). The CDR3 has 15 amino acids. This clonotype originated in a woman aged 70-85 years in good health. The chain recombines TRBV6-6 with TRBJ1-4, with unresolved D. The sequenced material came from blood. The CDR3 bases are TGTGCCAGCAGCCAGAACCTTGCAACTAATGAAAAACTGTTTTTT. This translates into CASSQNLATNEKLFF.